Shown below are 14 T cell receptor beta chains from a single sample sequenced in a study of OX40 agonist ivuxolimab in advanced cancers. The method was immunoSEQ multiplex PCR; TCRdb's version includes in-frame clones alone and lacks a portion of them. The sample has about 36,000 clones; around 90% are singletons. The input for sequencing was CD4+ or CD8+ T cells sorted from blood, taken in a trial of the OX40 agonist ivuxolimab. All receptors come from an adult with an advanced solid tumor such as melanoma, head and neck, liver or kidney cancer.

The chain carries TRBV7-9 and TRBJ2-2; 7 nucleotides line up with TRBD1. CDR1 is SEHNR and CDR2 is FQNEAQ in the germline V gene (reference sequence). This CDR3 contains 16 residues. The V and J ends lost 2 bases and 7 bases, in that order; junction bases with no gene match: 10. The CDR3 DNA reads TGTGCCAGCAGCTTAACCTCGACAGGGAAGGACGGGGAGCTGTTTTTT. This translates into CASSLTSTGKDGELFF.

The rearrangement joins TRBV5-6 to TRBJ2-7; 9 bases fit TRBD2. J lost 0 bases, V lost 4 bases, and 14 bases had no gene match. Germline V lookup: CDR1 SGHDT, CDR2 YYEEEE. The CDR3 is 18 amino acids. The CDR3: CASSPIILREGTSYEQYF. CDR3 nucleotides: TGTGCCAGCAGCCCGATCATACTGCGGGAGGGGACCTCCTACGAGCAGTACTTC.

The CDR3 sequence: CASSHSDRVVTEAFF. As DNA, the CDR3 is TGTGCCAGCAGCCATTCGGACAGGGTTGTCACTGAAGCTTTCTTT. The gene calls are TRBV5-4 and TRBJ1-1, with 8 bases aligning to TRBD1. Looked up from germline, CDR1 is SGHNT and CDR2 is YYREEE (reference sequence). V was pared by 4 bases and J by 4 bases, with 9 bases of the junction left unmatched. The CDR3 consists of 15 residues.

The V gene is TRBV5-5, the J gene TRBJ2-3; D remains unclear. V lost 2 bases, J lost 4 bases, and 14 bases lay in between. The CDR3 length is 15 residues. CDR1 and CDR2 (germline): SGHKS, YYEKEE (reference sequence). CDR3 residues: CASSLTRYNPDTQYF. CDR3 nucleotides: TGTGCCAGCAGCTTAACCCGATACAACCCAGATACGCAGTATTTT.

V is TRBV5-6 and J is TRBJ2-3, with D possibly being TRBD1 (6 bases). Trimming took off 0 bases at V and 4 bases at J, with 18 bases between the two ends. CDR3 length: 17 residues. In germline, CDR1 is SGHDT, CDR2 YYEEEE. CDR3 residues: CASSLALWDTVPDTQYF. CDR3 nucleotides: TGTGCCAGCAGCTTGGCCCTTTGGGACACGGTCCCAGATACGCAGTATTTT.

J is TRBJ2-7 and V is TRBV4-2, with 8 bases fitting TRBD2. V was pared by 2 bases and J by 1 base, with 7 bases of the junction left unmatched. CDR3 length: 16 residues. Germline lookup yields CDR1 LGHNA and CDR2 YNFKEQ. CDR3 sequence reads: CASSQTGGTESYEQYF. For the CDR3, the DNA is TGTGCCAGCAGCCAAACGGGGGGGACCGAATCCTACGAGCAGTACTTC.

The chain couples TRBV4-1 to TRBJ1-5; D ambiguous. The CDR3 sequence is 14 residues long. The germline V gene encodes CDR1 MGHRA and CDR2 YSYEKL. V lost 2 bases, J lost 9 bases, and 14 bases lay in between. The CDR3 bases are TGCGCCAGCAGCCAAAGTGTCACCACTTCGCCCCAGCATTTT. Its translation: CASSQSVTTSPQHF.

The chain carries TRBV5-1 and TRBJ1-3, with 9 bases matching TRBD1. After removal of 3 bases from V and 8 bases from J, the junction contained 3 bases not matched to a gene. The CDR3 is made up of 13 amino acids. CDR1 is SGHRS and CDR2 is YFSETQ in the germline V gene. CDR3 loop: CASSSGTGYTIYF. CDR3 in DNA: TGCGCCAGCAGCTCCGGGACAGGGTACACCATATATTTT.

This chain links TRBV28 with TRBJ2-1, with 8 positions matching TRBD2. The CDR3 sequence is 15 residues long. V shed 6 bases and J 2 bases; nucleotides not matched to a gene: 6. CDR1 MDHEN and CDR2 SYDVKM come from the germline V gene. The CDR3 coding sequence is TGTGCCAGCAGACTCGGGACTAGGACCTACAATGAGCAGTTCTTC. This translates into CASRLGTRTYNEQFF.

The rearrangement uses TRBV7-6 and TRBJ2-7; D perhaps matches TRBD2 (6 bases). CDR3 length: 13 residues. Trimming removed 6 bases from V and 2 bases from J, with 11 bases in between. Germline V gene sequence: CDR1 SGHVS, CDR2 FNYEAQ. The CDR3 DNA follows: TGTGCCAGCAGTGCGGGACCAGCCTACGAGCAGTACTTC. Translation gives CASSAGPAYEQYF.

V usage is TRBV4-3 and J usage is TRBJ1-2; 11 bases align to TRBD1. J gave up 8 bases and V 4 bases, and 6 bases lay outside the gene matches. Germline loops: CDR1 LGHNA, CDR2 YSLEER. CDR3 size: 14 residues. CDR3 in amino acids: CASSPGQGAQGYTF. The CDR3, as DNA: TGCGCCAGCAGCCCAGGACAGGGGGCTCAGGGCTACACCTTC.

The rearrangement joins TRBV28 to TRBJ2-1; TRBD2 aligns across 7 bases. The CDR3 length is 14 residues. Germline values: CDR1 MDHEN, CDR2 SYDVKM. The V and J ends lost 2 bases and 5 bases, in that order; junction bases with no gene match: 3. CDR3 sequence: CASSLLLADNEQFF. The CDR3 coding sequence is TGTGCCAGCAGTTTACTCCTAGCGGACAATGAGCAGTTCTTC.

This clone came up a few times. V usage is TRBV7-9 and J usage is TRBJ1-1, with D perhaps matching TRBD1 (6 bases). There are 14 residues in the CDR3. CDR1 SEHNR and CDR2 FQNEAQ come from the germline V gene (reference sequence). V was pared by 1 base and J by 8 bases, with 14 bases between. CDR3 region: CASSLGSGVGEAFF. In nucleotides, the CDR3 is TGTGCCAGCAGCTTAGGGTCAGGGGTGGGGGAAGCTTTCTTT. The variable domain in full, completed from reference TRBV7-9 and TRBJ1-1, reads DTGVSQNPRHKITKRGQNVTFRCDPISEHNRLYWYRQTLGQGPEFLTYFQNEAQLEKSRLLSDRFSAERPKGSFSTLEIQRTEQGDSAMYLCASSLGSGVGEAFFGQGTRLTVV.

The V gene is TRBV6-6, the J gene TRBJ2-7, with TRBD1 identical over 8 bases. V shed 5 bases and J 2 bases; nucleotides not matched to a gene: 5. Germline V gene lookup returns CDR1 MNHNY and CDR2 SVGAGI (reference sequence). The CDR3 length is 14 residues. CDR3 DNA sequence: TGTGCCAGCAGTGGACAGGGTGGCGCCTACGAGCAGTACTTC. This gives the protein CASSGQGGAYEQYF.